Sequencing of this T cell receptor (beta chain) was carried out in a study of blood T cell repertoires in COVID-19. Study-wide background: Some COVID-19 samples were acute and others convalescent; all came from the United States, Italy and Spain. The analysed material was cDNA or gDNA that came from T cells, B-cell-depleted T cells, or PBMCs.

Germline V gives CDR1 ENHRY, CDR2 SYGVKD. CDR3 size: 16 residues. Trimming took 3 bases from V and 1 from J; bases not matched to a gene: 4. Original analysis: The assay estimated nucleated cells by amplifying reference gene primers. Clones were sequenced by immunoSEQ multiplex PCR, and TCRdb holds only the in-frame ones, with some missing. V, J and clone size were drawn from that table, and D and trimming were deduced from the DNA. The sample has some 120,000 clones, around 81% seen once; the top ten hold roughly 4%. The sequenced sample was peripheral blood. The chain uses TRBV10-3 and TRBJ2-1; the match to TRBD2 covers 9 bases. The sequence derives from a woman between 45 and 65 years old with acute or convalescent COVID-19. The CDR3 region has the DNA TGTGCCATCAGTGAAAAGACTAGCGGTTCCTACAATGAGCAGTTCTTC. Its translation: CAISEKTSGSYNEQFF.